This T cell receptor (beta chain) was captured in a study of T cells after yellow fever vaccination (dated by TCRdb to the late 2010s). Regarding the research as a whole: Libraries from fractions with low cell numbers were prepared with the SMART-Seq v4 Ultra Low Input RNA kit. Bulk TCR alpha and beta repertoires were sequenced longitudinally to track T-cell clones before and after primary and booster YFV17D yellow fever vaccination. The cohort comprised two healthy male donors, one aged 18 to 29 and one aged 30 to 39 years. Blood was collected at multiple timepoints before and after primary and secondary immunization, and bulk PBMC replicates and cell subsets were isolated. What the study reported, not specific to this receptor: FACS-sorted repertoires could contain abundant contaminating clonotypes from the bulk population, so computational filtering was required. A small share of clonotypes was detected in both CD4 and CD8 compartments, with the overlap likely arising from convergent recombination. The study included only two donors, which limits how far the findings can be generalized. Most clones expanded after primary vaccination (about 95% of CD4 and approximately 90% of CD8) were re-detected after the booster, suggesting that broad memory maintenance occurred. Compared with the primary T-cell response, the secondary T-cell response was faster but weaker, reaching its peak on day 5 rather than on day 15.

Sample treatment or condition, as interpreted from the label and publication: live attenuated yellow fever vaccine strain. At each blood-draw timepoint, two biological replicates of bulk PBMCs were obtained. A standard Ficoll-Paque protocol was used to isolate PBMCs from peripheral blood. RNA was extracted with TriZol from bulk PBMCs, CD4 and CD8 fractions, and dextramer-positive and dextramer-negative fractions. This clonotype was counted only a few times. The clone's antigen remains unknown. The record has no base qualities; no much larger clone is one base away. TCR cDNA was made using 5'RACE template switching, a step that added a universal primer site and unique molecular identifiers. Priming for cDNA synthesis came from both the TCR alpha and TCR beta constant segments. Two PCR steps were used to amplify libraries, with sample barcodes and sequencing adapters being added in the second step. Sequencing of libraries was performed on Illumina HiSeq 2500 (2x100 bp) or NovaSeq (2x150 bp). The original pipeline was this. MIGEC handled demultiplexing of reads and collapsing into UMI consensus sequences, while MiXCR performed V(D)J alignment. Vaccine-responding clonotypes were identified with edgeR using replicate PBMC samples, with FDR below 0.01 and a log2 fold change above 5 up to day 15 being required. CD4 or CD8 identity was assigned to each bulk clonotype according to whether the clonotype was present at higher abundance in the sequenced CD4 repertoire or the sequenced CD8 repertoire. TCRdb took the public reads, trimmed them with fastp at Q25, ran MiXCR for clone calling and kept in-frame beta chains. A single entry per CDR3 protein holds the most common genes and DNA from its merged rows. The V and J calls were not made by the authors but by TCRdb's processing. The sample data list about 630,000 distinct CDR3 sequences, and about 12% of these were observed just once. The ten largest make up 15% of the sample.

The source was PBMCs, collected on the day of the yellow fever booster vaccination. The source of this sequence is a man aged 25-45 years who received the YFV17D yellow fever vaccine.

The DNA reads as follows: TGTGCCAGCAGGGACAGGGGGCTCTCACCCCTCCACTTT. The translation is CASRDRGLSPLHF. Here the chain combines TRBV6-1 and TRBJ1-6; TRBD1 aligns with 11 central bases. The CDR3 has 13 amino acids, counting the end cysteine and phenylalanine. The kept DNA is CDR3 alone, 39 bases in frame from the first base. V ends up 6 bases short and J 10 bases short, with an unmatched junction base count of 2. The germline V gene specifies MNHNS as CDR1 and SASEGT as CDR2.